This T cell receptor beta chain was identified during a study of human T cells and chemical hapten exposure. Whole-study context: Women made up most patients, who had alopecia areata, totalis or universalis. Study-wide results and caveats: With patch test score, the counts of PT1 expanded TCRs showed a positive correlation. Since the donors had alopecia, their immune response may not be the same as that of healthy people.

The authors' processing: Samples held a median of 95,638 TCRs, range 23,224–690,600. TCRdb reprocessed the RACE reads via MiXCR and lists one record per CDR3 protein. The V and J calls follow TCRdb's processing rather than the paper's. This sample has around 260,000 distinct CDR3 sequences, with more than 6.5% found just once. The ends were cut back, 4 bases at V and 7 bases at J, with 17 bases in the middle. The CDR3 is 16 amino acids. This clonotype occurred a few times. What it binds is unknown. The time point is: pre-sensitization, week 0. Documented treatment: therapeutic diphenylcyclopropenone sensitization with weekly scalp DPC.

The V and J genes are TRBV12-3 or TRBV12-4 and TRBJ1-6; D uncertain. Specimen: whole blood, collected in connection with sensitization to the hapten diphenylcyclopropenone (DPC). The sequence came from a woman aged 40 to 49 with alopecia areata. Some clones in this sample may be carry-over from other donors' samples. The CDR3 sequence: CASSSKHSARNSPLHF. CDR3 nucleotide sequence: TGTGCCAGCAGTTCAAAACACTCAGCACGGAATTCACCCCTCCACTTT.